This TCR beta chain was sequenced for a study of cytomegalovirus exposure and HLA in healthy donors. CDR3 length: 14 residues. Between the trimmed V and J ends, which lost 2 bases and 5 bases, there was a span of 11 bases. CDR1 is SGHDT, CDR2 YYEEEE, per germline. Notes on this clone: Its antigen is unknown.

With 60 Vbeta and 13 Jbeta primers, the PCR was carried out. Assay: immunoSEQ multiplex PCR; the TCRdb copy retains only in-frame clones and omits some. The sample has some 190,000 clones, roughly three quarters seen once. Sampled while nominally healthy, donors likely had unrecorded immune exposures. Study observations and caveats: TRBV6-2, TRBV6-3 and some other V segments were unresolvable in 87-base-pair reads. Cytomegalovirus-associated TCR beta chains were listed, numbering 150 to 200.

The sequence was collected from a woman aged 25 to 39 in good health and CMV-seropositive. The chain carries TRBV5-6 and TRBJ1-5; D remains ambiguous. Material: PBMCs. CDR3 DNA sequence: TGTGCCAGCAGCTTTCTGTCAGGCGATCAGCCCCAGCATTTT. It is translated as CASSFLSGDQPQHF.